This T cell receptor (beta chain) is drawn from a study of CD8 T cells in ankylosing spondylitis. Construction of TCR beta libraries was performed using quantitative 5'-RACE with molecular barcodes. Each CDR3 protein is one row after TCRdb ran MiXCR on the 5' RACE reads. Altogether some 46,000 distinct CDR3 sequences are present, approximately 11% being singletons, with the ten largest covering approximately 1.5%. This clonotype occurred a few times. No antigen is known for it. Study-level results: In ankylosing spondylitis patients, matched synovial fluid reportedly showed significant enrichment of disease-linked clones. A TCR beta motif of fewer than ten highly homologous variants seemed to mark ankylosing spondylitis blood. In the blood and synovial fluid of reactive arthritis, some motif variants had been previously reported.

V lost 2 bases and J lost 4; bases outside the gene matches: 4. The germline V gene encodes CDR1 GTSNPN and CDR2 SVGIG (reference sequence). The CDR3 sequence is 13 residues long. Material: blood, either unsorted or a sorted T cell fraction (not recorded which). The TCR was taken from a male donor with ankylosing spondylitis or in good health (not recorded which). This chain links TRBV30 with TRBJ2-5; 7 bases fit TRBD2. This CDR3 reads CAWSSGGRETQYF. The CDR3 DNA reads as TGTGCCTGGAGTTCCGGGGGGAGAGAGACCCAGTACTTC.